This passage covers 23 T cell receptor beta chains from one sample sequenced in a study of T cell changes during pregnancy in multiple sclerosis. Assay: immunoSEQ multiplex PCR; the TCRdb copy retains only in-frame clones and omits some. This sample yields approximately 100,000 clones, of which 90% to 95% are seen a single time; over 0.8% belongs to the top ten. The sequenced sample was peripheral blood, obtained before pregnancy. The receptors originated from a female donor with multiple sclerosis, enrolled in a pregnancy study.

This clone came up once. The rearrangement uses TRBV5-5 and TRBJ1-1; 7 bases fit TRBD1. V shed 4 bases and J 0 bases; nucleotides not matched to a gene: 6. The CDR3 is made up of 15 amino acids. From germline, CDR1 is SGHKS and CDR2 YYEKEE (reference sequence). This CDR3 is CASSRYTGVNTEAFF. Written as DNA, the CDR3 is TGTGCCAGCAGCCGATATACAGGGGTGAACACTGAAGCTTTCTTT.

This CDR3 reads CASSLRLAGAPNGQFF. In DNA form, the CDR3 reads TGCGCCAGCAGCCTAAGACTAGCGGGAGCCCCAAACGGGCAGTTCTTC. The chain has TRBV4-1 and TRBJ2-1; TRBD2 matches 12 bases. This CDR3 comprises 16 residues. Looked up from germline, CDR1 is MGHRA and CDR2 is YSYEKL. After removal of 4 bases from V and 12 bases from J, the junction contained 13 bases not matched to a gene.

J is TRBJ2-4 and V is TRBV6-1, with TRBD2 as a possible D gene (6 bases). Germline CDR1 and CDR2: MNHNS and SASEGT. The CDR3 extends over 16 amino acids. Trimming cost V 0 bases and J 8 bases, with 17 bases left between them. The CDR3 protein is CASSEAGTGLKDIQYF. The CDR3 coding sequence is TGTGCCAGCAGTGAAGCGGGAACAGGACTAAAGGACATTCAGTACTTC.

This chain connects TRBV28 to TRBJ2-7; possible D gene TRBD1, 6 bases. V was trimmed by 6 bases and J by 0 bases, leaving 15 bases between them. Germline V gene lookup returns CDR1 MDHEN and CDR2 SYDVKM. CDR3 length: 15 amino acids. Here the CDR3 reads CASRLDRFLSYEQYF. The CDR3 DNA is TGTGCCAGCAGACTCGACAGGTTCCTCTCCTACGAGCAGTACTTC.

V usage is TRBV7-6 and J usage is TRBJ2-7; D call uncertain. Germline assignment: CDR1 SGHVS and CDR2 FNYEAQ. Trimming took 4 bases from V and 2 from J, leaving 9 bases between them. This CDR3 region has 13 residues. The CDR3 coding sequence is TGTGCCAGCAGCTATTCAGAGGCCTACGAGCAGTACTTC. Its translation is CASSYSEAYEQYF.

V is TRBV7-2 and J is TRBJ2-3, with TRBD2 identical over 10 bases. This CDR3 spans 18 amino acids. After removal of 2 bases from V and 0 bases from J, the junction contained 8 bases not matched to a gene. Germline V gene lookup returns CDR1 SGHTA and CDR2 FQGNSA. CDR3 nucleotides: TGTGCCAGCAGCTTAACAGCGGGAGGGTCGGGTAGCACAGATACGCAGTATTTT. Translation: CASSLTAGGSGSTDTQYF.

This clone was counted a single time. The rearrangement links TRBV4-3 to TRBJ1-1; the D gene is possibly TRBD1 (6 bases). Trimming removed 3 bases from V and 10 bases from J, with 24 bases in between. The CDR3 is made up of 16 amino acids. The germline V gene encodes CDR1 LGHNA and CDR2 YSLEER. CDR3 loop: CASSQDPGTRGSGAFF. The CDR3 coding sequence is TGCGCCAGCAGCCAGGACCCCGGGACCAGGGGTTCGGGAGCTTTCTTT.

The V gene is TRBV5-1, the J gene TRBJ1-5; D gene ambiguous. CDR1 and CDR2 from the germline V gene are SGHRS and YFSETQ. This CDR3 is built from 14 residues. The V and J ends lost 4 bases and 0 bases respectively, with 8 bases between them. The CDR3 protein is CASSLTPSNQPQHF. DNA of the CDR3: TGCGCCAGCAGCCTGACACCTAGCAATCAGCCCCAGCATTTT.

This chain joins TRBV19 and TRBJ2-7; 7 nucleotides line up with TRBD2. Trimming removed 1 base from V and 9 bases from J; junction bases left unmatched: 3. Germline assignment: CDR1 LNHDA and CDR2 SQIVND (reference sequence). The CDR3 extends over 12 amino acids. CDR3 amino acids: CASSIGGEGQYF. The CDR3 DNA follows: TGTGCCAGTAGTATAGGCGGGGAGGGGCAGTACTTC.

Only one count was recorded for this clone. J is TRBJ2-4 and V is TRBV6-1; TRBD1 is a possible D gene (6 bases). V was trimmed by 6 bases and J by 0 bases, leaving 21 bases between them. CDR3 size: 18 residues. The germline gives CDR1 MNHNS, CDR2 SASEGT. Here the CDR3 DNA reads TGTGCCAGCAGAGAACGTGAGGGGGTTTATCTAGCCAAAAACATTCAGTACTTC. This codes for CASREREGVYLAKNIQYF.

The rearrangement links TRBV6-5 to TRBJ2-1; D unresolved. Trimming removed 2 bases from V and 0 bases from J, with 11 bases in between. The CDR3 is 16 amino acids. CDR1 and CDR2 (germline): MNHEY, SVGAGI. CDR3 DNA: TGTGCCAGCAGTTACGAGGCACGCCTCTCCTACAATGAGCAGTTCTTC. Protein sequence: CASSYEARLSYNEQFF.

The chain uses TRBV5-1 and TRBJ1-1; no firm D call. Germline CDR1 is SGHRS and CDR2 is YFSETQ. The V and J ends lost 2 bases and 6 bases respectively, with 17 bases between them. The CDR3 extends over 15 amino acids. This CDR3 is CASSFATTSRSEAFF. Here the CDR3 DNA reads TGCGCCAGCAGCTTTGCGACGACAAGCAGGTCTGAAGCTTTCTTT.

The chain carries TRBV5-1 and TRBJ2-1; 10 bases are a match to TRBD2. CDR3 length: 16 residues. J lost 8 bases, V lost 1 base, and 9 bases had no gene match. CDR1 and CDR2 (germline): SGHRS, YFSETQ. CDR3 residues: CASSLYGTSDTDEQFF. CDR3 in DNA: TGCGCCAGCAGCTTGTACGGGACTAGCGATACGGATGAGCAGTTCTTC. The full variable domain, its missing parts supplied by reference TRBV5-1 and TRBJ2-1, is KAGVTQTPRYLIKTRGQQVTLSCSPISGHRSVSWYQQTPGQGLQFLFEYFSETQRNKGNFPGRFSGRQFSNSRSEMNVSTLELGDSALYLCASSLYGTSDTDEQFFGPGTRLTVL.

The chain joins TRBV6-6 to TRBJ2-3; a weak D match, TRBD2 (7 bases). V lost 7 bases to trimming and J lost 0 bases, with 14 bases between them. Per germline, CDR1 MNHNY and CDR2 SVGAGI (reference sequence). The length of the CDR3 is 15 residues. The CDR3 is CASTLGGPSTDTQYF. CDR3 coding DNA: TGTGCCAGCACCCTCGGGGGGCCTAGCACAGATACGCAGTATTTT.

This clone was counted a single time. The V call is TRBV18, the J call TRBJ2-2; D gene unclear. CDR3 length: 14 residues. Germline CDR1 is KGHSH and CDR2 is LQKENI. Trimming shortened V by 3 bases and J by 6 bases, and 11 bases separated the two germline ends. The CDR3 DNA reads TGTGCCAGCTCACCTACCTTGCAGGCCGGGGAGCTGTTTTTT. It translates to CASSPTLQAGELFF.

The chain links TRBV16 to TRBJ1-5; D remains unclear. The CDR3 contains 12 residues. Trimming removed 1 base from V and 6 bases from J, with 4 bases in between. Germline loops: CDR1 KGHSY, CDR2 FQNENV. CDR3 coding DNA: TGTGCCAGCAGCCAATTTAGTCAGCCCCAGCATTTT. Its protein product is CASSQFSQPQHF.

The rearrangement uses TRBV2 and TRBJ2-2; perhaps TRBD2 as D (6 bases). The germline gives CDR1 SNHLY, CDR2 FYNNEI. V was cut by 4 bases and J by 2 bases, with 8 bases left in between. The CDR3 is 14 residues long. The CDR3 loop is CASSVTSNTGELFF. In DNA form, the CDR3 reads TGTGCCAGCAGTGTTACTAGCAACACCGGGGAGCTGTTTTTT.

The chain couples TRBV27 to TRBJ2-3; the match to TRBD2 covers 10 bases. Germline V gives CDR1 MNHEY, CDR2 SMNVEV (reference sequence). Trimming cost V 5 bases and J 3 bases; bases outside gene matches: 8. This CDR3 contains 16 residues. The CDR3, as DNA: TGTGCCAGCAGTAACCTAGCGGGAGACGTGACAGATACGCAGTATTTT. Its translation: CASSNLAGDVTDTQYF.

The chain links TRBV5-4 to TRBJ2-1, with a tentative D call TRBD1 (5 bases). CDR3 length: 13 residues. Trimming shortened V by 3 bases and J by 7 bases, and 11 bases separated the two germline ends. Germline V CDR1 and CDR2: SGHNT, YYREEE (reference sequence). CDR3 nucleotide sequence: TGTGCCAGCAGCTACAGTGGGGCGAATGAGCAGTTCTTC. Translation gives CASSYSGANEQFF.

The chain is built from TRBV5-6 and TRBJ1-2, with 9 bases lining up with TRBD1. CDR3 length: 18 amino acids. V lost 5 bases and J lost 4; bases outside the gene matches: 18. Germline loops: CDR1 SGHDT, CDR2 YYEEEE. CDR3 sequence (DNA): TGTGCCAGCAGTGGGACAGGGAAGACTCCGGTCCTAGTCTATGGCTACACCTTC. Its protein is CASSGTGKTPVLVYGYTF.

CDR3 protein: CASSLYQGPTGELFF. CDR3 DNA sequence: TGTGCCAGCAGTTTATACCAGGGCCCCACCGGGGAGCTGTTTTTT. V and J are TRBV28 and TRBJ2-2, with D perhaps TRBD1 (5 bases). Trimming pared 1 base from V and 4 bases from J, leaving 10 bases between. The CDR3 length is 15 residues. Germline CDR1 is MDHEN and CDR2 is SYDVKM. The whole variable domain, remainder taken from reference TRBV28 and TRBJ2-2, is DVKVTQSSRYLVKRTGEKVFLECVQDMDHENMFWYRQDPGLGLRLIYFSYDVKMKEKGDIPEGYSVSREKKERFSLILESASTNQTSMYLCASSLYQGPTGELFFGEGSRLTVL.

The rearrangement joins TRBV27 to TRBJ1-5; weak D call: TRBD1 (5 bases). Trimming removed 3 bases from V and 4 bases from J, with 13 bases in between. The CDR3 extends over 15 amino acids. Germline loops: CDR1 MNHEY, CDR2 SMNVEV (reference sequence). Here the CDR3 DNA reads TGTGCCAGCAGTTTGGGAGGGGCCAGAAATCAGCCCCAGCATTTT. This encodes CASSLGGARNQPQHF.

The chain uses TRBV7-7 and TRBJ2-2; 15 bases map to TRBD2. Germline values: CDR1 SSHAT, CDR2 FNYEAQ (reference sequence). The CDR3 is made up of 17 amino acids. V was pared by 3 bases and J by 7 bases, with 6 bases of the junction left unmatched. In nucleotides, the CDR3 is TGTGCCAGCAGCTTTCTCGGACTAGCGGGAGGGAACGGGGAGCTGTTTTTT. As protein: CASSFLGLAGGNGELFF.